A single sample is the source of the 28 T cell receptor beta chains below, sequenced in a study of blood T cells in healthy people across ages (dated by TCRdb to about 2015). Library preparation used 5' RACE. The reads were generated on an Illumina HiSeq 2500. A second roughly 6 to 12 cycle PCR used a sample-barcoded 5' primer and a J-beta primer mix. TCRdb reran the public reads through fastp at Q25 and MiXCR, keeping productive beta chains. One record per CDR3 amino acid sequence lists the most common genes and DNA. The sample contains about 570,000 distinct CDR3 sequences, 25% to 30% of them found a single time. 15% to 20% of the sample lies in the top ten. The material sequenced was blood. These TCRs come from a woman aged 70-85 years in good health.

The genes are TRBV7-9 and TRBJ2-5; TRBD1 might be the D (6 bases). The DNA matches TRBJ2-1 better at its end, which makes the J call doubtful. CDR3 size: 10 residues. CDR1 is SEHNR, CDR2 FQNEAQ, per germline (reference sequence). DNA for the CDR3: TGTGCCAGCAGTGGACAGGAGCAGTTCTTC. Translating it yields CASSGQEQFF.

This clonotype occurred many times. The CDR3 region has the DNA TGTGCCAGCTCACCACCGGACTATGGGGACCAAGAGACCCAGTACTTC. Translating gives CASSPPDYGDQETQYF. The J gene is TRBJ2-5, the V gene TRBV18; the D gene is possibly TRBD2 (6 bases). The ends were cut back, 0 bases at V and 0 bases at J, with 11 bases in the middle. CDR1 is KGHSH and CDR2 is LQKENI in the germline V gene. The CDR3 runs to 16 residues.

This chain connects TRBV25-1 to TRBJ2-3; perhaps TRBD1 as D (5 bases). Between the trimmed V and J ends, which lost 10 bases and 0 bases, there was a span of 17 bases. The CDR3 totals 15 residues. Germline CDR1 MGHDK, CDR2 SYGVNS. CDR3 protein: CATSPRATSTDTQYF. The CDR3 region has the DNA TGTGCCACCTCACCCAGGGCCACTAGCACAGATACGCAGTATTTT.

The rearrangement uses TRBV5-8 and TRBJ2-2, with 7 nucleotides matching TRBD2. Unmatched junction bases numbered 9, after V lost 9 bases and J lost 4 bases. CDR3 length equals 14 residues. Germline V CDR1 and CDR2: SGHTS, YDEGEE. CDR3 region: CATRGGAPTGELFF. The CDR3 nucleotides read TGTGCCACCCGGGGAGGGGCACCCACCGGGGAGCTGTTTTTT.

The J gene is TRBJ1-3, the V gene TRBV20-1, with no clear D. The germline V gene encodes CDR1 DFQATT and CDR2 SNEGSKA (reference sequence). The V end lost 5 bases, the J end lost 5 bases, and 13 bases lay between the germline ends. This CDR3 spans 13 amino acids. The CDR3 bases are TGCAGTGCTCCCCGGACCGGCCGAAACACCATATATTTT. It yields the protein CSAPRTGRNTIYF.

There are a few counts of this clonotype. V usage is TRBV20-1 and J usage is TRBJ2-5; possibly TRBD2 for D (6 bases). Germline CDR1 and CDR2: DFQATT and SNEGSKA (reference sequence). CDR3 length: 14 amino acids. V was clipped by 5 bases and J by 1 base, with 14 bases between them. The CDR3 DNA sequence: TGCAGTGCTGAGAAGACTAGGGGCCAAGAGACCCAGTACTTC. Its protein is CSAEKTRGQETQYF.

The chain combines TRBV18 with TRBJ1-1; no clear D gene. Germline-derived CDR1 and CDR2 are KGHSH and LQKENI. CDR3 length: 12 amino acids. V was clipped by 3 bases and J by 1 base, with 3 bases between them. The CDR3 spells CASSPENTEAFF. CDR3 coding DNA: TGTGCCAGCTCACCCGAGAACACTGAAGCTTTCTTT.

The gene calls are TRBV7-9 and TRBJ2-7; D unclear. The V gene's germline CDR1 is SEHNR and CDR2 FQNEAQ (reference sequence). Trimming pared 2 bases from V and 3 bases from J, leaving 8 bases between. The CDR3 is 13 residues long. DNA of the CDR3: TGTGCCAGCAGCTTAATGTCACACTACGAGCAGTACTTC. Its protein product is CASSLMSHYEQYF.

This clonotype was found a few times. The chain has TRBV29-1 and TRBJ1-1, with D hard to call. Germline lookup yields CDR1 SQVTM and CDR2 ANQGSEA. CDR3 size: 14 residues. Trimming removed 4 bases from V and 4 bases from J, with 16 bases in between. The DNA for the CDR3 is TGCAGCGTTGGGAGGAGGGAGGGTGGCACTGAAGCTTTCTTT. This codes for CSVGRREGGTEAFF.

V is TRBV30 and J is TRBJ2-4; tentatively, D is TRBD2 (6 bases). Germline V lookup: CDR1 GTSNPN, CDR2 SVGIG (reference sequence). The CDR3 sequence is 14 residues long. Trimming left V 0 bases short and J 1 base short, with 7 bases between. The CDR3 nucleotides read TGTGCCTGGAGTGTACGGGGGGCCAAAAACATTCAGTACTTC. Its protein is CAWSVRGAKNIQYF.

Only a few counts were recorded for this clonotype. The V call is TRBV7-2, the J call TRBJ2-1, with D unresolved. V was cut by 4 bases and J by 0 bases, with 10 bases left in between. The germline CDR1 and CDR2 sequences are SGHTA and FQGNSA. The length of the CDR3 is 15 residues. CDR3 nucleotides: TGTGCCAGCAGCTGGATGGGTAGCTCCTACAATGAGCAGTTCTTC. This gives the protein CASSWMGSSYNEQFF.

CDR3 sequence reads: CASSPKPRTGGAYNEQFF. Here the CDR3 DNA reads TGTGCCAGCAGCCCCAAACCCAGGACAGGGGGAGCCTACAATGAGCAGTTCTTC. This chain links TRBV5-5 with TRBJ2-1; 10 bases are shared with TRBD1. J lost 2 bases, V lost 4 bases, and 12 bases had no gene match. Looked up from germline, CDR1 is SGHKS and CDR2 is YYEKEE (reference sequence). The CDR3 is 18 amino acids.

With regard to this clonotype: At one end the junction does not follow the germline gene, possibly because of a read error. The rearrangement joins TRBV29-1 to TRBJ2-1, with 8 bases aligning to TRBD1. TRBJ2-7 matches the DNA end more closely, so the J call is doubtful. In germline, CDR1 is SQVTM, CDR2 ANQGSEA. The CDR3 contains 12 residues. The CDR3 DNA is TGCAGCGTTGAGGCAGGGGGCAACGAACAGTACTTC. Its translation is CSVEAGGNEQYF.

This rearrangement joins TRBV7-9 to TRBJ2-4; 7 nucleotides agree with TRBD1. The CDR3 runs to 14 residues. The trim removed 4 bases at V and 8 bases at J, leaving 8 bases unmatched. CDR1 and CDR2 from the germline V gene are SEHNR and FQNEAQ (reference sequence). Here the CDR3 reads CASSSSGGTDIQYF. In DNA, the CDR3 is TGTGCCAGCAGCTCGTCAGGGGGAACGGACATTCAGTACTTC.

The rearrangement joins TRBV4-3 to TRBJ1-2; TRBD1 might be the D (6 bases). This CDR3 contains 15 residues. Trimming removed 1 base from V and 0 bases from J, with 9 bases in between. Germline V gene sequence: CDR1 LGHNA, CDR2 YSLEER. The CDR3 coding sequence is TGCGCCAGCAGCCAAGCCCAGGGGCCTAACTATGGCTACACCTTC. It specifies CASSQAQGPNYGYTF.

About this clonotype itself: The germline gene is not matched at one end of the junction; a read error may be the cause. The CDR3 here is CASYGQYNNEAFF. In DNA, the CDR3 is TGTGCCAGCTACGGACAGTATAACAATGAAGCTTTCTTT. This chain links TRBV6-6 with TRBJ1-1; D may be TRBD1 (6 bases). The CDR3 has 13 residues. Per the germline V gene, CDR1 is MNHNY and CDR2 is SVGAGI (reference sequence).

CDR3 coding DNA: TGTGCCAGCAGCCAAAATCGACAGGGTCCCCCCTACGAGCAGTACTTC. Residues: CASSQNRQGPPYEQYF. The rearrangement uses TRBV21-1 and TRBJ2-7; the table's D gene call, TRBD1, was not cross checked with the DNA. TRBV21-1 is deemed a pseudogene. The CDR3 extends over 16 amino acids.

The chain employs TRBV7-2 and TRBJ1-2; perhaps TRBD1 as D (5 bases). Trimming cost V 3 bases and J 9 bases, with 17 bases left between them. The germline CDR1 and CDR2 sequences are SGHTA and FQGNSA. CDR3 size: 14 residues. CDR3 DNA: TGTGCCAGCAGCTTCGGGACCCCGGAGAGTCGCTACACCTTC. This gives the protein CASSFGTPESRYTF.

CDR3 residues: CSANGLAGGPWSYNEQFF. For the CDR3, the DNA is TGCAGTGCTAACGGACTAGCGGGGGGGCCTTGGTCCTACAATGAGCAGTTCTTC. The chain combines TRBV20-1 with TRBJ2-1; 15 bases are a match to TRBD2. This CDR3 is 18 amino acids long. The germline V gene has CDR1 DFQATT and CDR2 SNEGSKA (reference sequence). V lost 4 bases to trimming and J lost 1 base; unmatched junction nucleotides: 8.

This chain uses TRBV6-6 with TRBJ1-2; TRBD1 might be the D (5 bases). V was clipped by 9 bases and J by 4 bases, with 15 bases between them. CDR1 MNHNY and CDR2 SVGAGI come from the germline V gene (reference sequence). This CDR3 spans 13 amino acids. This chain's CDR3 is CASRIMRGYGYTF. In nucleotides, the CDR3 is TGTGCCAGTAGGATTATGAGGGGCTATGGCTACACCTTC.

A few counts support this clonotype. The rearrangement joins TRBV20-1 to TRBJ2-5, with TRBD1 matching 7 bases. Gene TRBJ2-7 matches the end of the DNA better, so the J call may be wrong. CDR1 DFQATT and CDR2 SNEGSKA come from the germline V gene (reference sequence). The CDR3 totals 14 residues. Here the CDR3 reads CSAHPGTATYEQYF. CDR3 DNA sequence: TGCAGTGCCCACCCCGGGACAGCTACCTACGAGCAGTACTTC.

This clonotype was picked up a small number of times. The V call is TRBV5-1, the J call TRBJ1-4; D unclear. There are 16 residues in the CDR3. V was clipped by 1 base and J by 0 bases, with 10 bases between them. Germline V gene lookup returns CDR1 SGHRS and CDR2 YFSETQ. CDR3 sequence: CASSLLLTTTNEKLFF. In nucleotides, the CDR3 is TGCGCCAGCAGCTTGCTATTGACGACAACTAATGAAAAACTGTTTTTT.

CDR3 sequence reads: CASSQQTGNTIYF. The CDR3 coding sequence is TGTGCCAGCAGCCAACAAACTGGAAACACCATATATTTT. The chain uses TRBV7-9 and TRBJ1-3; D is uncertain. From germline, CDR1 is SEHNR and CDR2 FQNEAQ (reference sequence). V lost 5 bases and J 2 bases, leaving 7 bases between the germline ends. The length of the CDR3 is 13 residues.

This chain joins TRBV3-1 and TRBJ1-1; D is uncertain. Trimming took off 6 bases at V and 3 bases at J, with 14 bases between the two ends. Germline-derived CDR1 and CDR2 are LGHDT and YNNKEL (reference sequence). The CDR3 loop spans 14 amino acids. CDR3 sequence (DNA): TGTGCCAGCAGGAGCGGGGAGGGCTACACTGAAGCTTTCTTT. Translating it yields CASRSGEGYTEAFF.

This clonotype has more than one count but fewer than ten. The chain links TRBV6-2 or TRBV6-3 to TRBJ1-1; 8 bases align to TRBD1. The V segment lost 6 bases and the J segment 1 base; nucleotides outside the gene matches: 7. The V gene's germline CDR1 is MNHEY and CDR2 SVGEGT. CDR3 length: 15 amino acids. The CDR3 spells CASSRGQGGNTEAFF. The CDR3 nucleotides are TGTGCCAGCAGCAGAGGACAGGGAGGGAACACTGAAGCTTTCTTT.

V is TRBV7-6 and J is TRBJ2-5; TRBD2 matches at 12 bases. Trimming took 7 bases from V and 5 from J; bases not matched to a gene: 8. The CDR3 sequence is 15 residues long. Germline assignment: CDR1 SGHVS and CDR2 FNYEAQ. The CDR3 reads CASTTGLAGRETQYF. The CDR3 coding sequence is TGTGCCAGCACCACCGGACTAGCGGGGAGGGAGACCCAGTACTTC.

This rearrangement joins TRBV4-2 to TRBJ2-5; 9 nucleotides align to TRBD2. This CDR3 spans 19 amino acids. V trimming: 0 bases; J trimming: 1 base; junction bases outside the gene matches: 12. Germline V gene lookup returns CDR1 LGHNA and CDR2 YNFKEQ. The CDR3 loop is CASSQDPAGGLGPQETQYF. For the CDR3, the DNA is TGTGCCAGCAGCCAAGATCCAGCGGGGGGCTTGGGGCCCCAAGAGACCCAGTACTTC.

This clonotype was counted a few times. In DNA, the CDR3 is TGTGCCAGCAGCTCCCATCCCAACGGGGAGACCCAGTACTTC. Amino acids: CASSSHPNGETQYF. V usage is TRBV7-2 and J usage is TRBJ2-5; D is uncertain. Germline CDR1 SGHTA, CDR2 FQGNSA. V was pared by 4 bases and J by 5 bases, with 14 bases between. The CDR3 loop spans 14 amino acids. Complete variable domain (other parts from reference TRBV7-2 and TRBJ2-5): GAGVSQSPSNKVTEKGKDVELRCDPISGHTALYWYRQSLGQGLEFLIYFQGNSAPDKSGLPSDRFSAERTGGSVSTLTIQRTQQEDSAVYLCASSSHPNGETQYFGPGTRLLVL.